These 4 T cell receptor beta chains were sequenced from one sample in a study of B cell selection in AIRE deficiency. CD4+CD127+ cells were sorted as the conventional CD4 T cells. Repertoires were generated with immunoSEQ multiplex PCR, while TCRdb's copy carries only in-frame clones and drops some. Of fewer than 25,000 clones listed, 95% to 97% were seen once; the top ten hold under 0.2%. Sequencing was performed on CD4+CD127+ conventional T cells sorted from PBMCs. These receptors all come from a human donor in good health.

The chain joins TRBV6-5 to TRBJ2-1, with TRBD1 matching 7 bases. The CDR3 consists of 15 residues. V lost 8 bases, J lost 5 bases, and 12 bases stayed unmatched. The germline CDR1 and CDR2 sequences are MNHEY and SVGAGI. The DNA for the CDR3 is TGTGCCAGCGGTCCGAGACAGGGTAGCCACAATGAGCAGTTCTTC. Protein: CASGPRQGSHNEQFF.

The genes are TRBV7-3 and TRBJ2-7; D might be TRBD1 (6 bases). V was trimmed by 5 bases and J by 1 base, leaving 12 bases between them. Germline assignment: CDR1 SGHTA and CDR2 FQGTGA. This CDR3 comprises 14 residues. The CDR3 loop reads CASSKDSMSYEQYF. In nucleotides, the CDR3 is TGTGCCAGCAGCAAGGACAGTATGTCCTACGAGCAGTACTTC. The full variable domain, its missing parts supplied by reference TRBV7-3 and TRBJ2-7, is GAGVSQTPSNKVTEKGKYVELRCDPISGHTALYWYRQSLGQGPEFLIYFQGTGAADDSGLPNDRFFAVRPEGSVSTLKIQRTERGDSAVYLCASSKDSMSYEQYFGPGTRLTVT.

The chain employs TRBV5-6 and TRBJ2-5; 9 nucleotides align to TRBD2. The CDR3 runs to 18 residues. Germline-derived CDR1 and CDR2 are SGHDT and YYEEEE. With 3 bases clipped from V and 2 bases from J, the junction kept 14 bases outside the gene matches. The CDR3 protein is CASSSGGLAGSFQETQYF. Written as DNA, the CDR3 is TGTGCCAGCAGCTCCGGCGGGCTAGCGGGGAGTTTTCAAGAGACCCAGTACTTC.

This clone was counted a single time. The chain has TRBV7-9 and TRBJ1-1, with TRBD1 as a possible D gene (6 bases). CDR1 is SEHNR and CDR2 is FQNEAQ in the germline V gene (reference sequence). Trimming pared 5 bases from V and 5 bases from J, leaving 15 bases between. This CDR3 is 14 amino acids long. The CDR3 sequence: CASSQPGGRTEAFF. In DNA form, the CDR3 reads TGTGCCAGCAGCCAACCCGGGGGGCGGACTGAAGCTTTCTTT.